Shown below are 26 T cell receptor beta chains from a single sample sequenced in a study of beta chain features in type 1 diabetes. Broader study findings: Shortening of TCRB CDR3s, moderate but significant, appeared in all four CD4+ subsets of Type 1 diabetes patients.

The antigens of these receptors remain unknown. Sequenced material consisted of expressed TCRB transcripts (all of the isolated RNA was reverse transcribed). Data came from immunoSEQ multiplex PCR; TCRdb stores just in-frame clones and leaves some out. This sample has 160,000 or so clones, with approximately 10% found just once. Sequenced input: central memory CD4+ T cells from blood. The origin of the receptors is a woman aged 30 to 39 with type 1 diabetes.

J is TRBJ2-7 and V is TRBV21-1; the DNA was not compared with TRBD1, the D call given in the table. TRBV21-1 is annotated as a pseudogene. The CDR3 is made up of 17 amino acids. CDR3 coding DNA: TGTGCCAGCAGCAAACAGACCCGGACAGGGGGCTTCTACGAGCAGTACTTC. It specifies CASSKQTRTGGFYEQYF.

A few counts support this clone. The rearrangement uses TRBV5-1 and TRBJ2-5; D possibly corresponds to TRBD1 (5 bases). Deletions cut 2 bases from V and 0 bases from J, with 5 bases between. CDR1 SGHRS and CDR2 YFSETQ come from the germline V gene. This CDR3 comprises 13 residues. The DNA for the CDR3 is TGCGCCAGCAGCTTACAGGACCAAGAGACCCAGTACTTC. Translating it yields CASSLQDQETQYF.

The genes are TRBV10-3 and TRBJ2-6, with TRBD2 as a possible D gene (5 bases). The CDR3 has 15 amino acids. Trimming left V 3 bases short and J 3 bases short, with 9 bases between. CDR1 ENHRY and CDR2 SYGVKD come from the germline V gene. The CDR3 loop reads CAISDRGDGANVLTF. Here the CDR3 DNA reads TGTGCCATCAGTGACCGGGGAGATGGGGCCAACGTCCTGACTTTC.

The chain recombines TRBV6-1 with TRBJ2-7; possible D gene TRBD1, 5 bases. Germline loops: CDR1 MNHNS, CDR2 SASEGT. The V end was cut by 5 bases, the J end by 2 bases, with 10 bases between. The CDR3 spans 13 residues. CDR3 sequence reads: CASSPRVTYEQYF. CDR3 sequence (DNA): TGTGCCAGCAGTCCCAGGGTTACCTACGAGCAGTACTTC.

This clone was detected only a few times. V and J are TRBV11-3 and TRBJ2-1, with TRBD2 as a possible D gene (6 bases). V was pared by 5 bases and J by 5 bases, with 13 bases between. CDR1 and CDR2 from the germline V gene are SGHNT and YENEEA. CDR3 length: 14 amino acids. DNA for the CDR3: TGTGCCAGCAGCCGGGAAGGCGGGAACAATGAGCAGTTCTTC. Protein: CASSREGGNNEQFF.

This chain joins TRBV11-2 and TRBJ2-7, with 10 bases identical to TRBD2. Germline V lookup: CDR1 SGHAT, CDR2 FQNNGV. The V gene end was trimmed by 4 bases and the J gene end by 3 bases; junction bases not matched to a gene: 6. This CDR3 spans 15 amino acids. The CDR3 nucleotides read TGTGCCAGCAGCTCAATAGCGGGAGGACACTACGAGCAGTACTTC. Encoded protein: CASSSIAGGHYEQYF.

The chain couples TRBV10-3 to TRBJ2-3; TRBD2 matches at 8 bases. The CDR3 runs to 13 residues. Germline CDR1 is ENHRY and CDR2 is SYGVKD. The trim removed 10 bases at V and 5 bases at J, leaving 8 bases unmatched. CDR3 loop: CATERERGDTQYF. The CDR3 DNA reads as TGTGCCACCGAGCGGGAGCGAGGAGATACGCAGTATTTT.

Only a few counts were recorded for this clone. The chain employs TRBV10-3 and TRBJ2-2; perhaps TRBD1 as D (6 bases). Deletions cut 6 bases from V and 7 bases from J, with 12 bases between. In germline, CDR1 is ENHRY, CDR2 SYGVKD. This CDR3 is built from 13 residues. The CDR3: CAISAGEYGELFF. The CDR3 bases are TGTGCCATCAGCGCAGGGGAGTACGGGGAGCTGTTTTTT.

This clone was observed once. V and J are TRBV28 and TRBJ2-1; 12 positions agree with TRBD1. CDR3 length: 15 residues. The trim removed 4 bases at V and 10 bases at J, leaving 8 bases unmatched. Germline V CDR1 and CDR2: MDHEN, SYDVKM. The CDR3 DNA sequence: TGTGCCAGCAGTTCCGCGGGACAGGGGGCGAGAGAGCAGTTCTTC. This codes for CASSSAGQGAREQFF.

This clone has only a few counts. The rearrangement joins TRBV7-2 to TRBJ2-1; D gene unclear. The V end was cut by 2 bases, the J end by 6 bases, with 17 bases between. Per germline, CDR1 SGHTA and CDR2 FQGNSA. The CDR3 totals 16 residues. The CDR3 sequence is CASSLPGLAQANEQFF. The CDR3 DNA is TGTGCCAGCAGCTTACCTGGGTTAGCCCAAGCCAATGAGCAGTTCTTC.

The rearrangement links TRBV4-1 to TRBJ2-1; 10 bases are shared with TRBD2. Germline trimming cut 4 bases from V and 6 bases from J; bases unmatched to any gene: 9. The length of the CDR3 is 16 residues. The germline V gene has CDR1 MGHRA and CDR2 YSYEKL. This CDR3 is CASSRHLAGVFNEQFF. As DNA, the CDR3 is TGCGCCAGCAGCCGTCATCTAGCGGGAGTCTTCAATGAGCAGTTCTTC.

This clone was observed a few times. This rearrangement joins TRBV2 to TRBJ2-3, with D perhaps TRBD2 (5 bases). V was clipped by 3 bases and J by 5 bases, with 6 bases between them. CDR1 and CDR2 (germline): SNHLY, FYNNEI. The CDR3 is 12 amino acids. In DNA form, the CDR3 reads TGTGCCAGCAGTGAGAGCGGAGATACGCAGTATTTT. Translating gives CASSESGDTQYF.

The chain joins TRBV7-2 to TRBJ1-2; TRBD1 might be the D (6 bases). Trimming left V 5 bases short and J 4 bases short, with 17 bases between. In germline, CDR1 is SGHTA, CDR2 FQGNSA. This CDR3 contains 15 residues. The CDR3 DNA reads TGTGCCAGCAGCCCAACCGGACAGTTCGGCTATGGCTACACCTTC. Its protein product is CASSPTGQFGYGYTF.

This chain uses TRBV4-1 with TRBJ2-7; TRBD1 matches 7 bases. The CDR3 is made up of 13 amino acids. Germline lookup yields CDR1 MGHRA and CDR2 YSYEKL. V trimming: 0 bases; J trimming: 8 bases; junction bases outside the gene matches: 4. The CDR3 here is CASSQDDRAKQYF. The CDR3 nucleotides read TGCGCCAGCAGCCAAGATGACAGGGCAAAGCAGTACTTC.

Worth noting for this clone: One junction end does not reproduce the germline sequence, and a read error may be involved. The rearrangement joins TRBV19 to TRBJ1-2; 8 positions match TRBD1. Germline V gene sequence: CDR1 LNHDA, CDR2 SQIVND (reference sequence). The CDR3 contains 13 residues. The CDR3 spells CASSIALQDRVAF. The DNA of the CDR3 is TGTGCCAGTAGTATAGCCCTCCAGGACAGGGTCGCCTTC.

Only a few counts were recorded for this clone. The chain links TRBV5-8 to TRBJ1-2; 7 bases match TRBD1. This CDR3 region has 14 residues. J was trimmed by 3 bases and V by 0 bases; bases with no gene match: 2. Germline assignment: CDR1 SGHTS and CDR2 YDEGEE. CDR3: CASSLVGTDYGYTF. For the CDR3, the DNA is TGTGCCAGCAGCTTGGTCGGGACAGACTATGGCTACACCTTC.

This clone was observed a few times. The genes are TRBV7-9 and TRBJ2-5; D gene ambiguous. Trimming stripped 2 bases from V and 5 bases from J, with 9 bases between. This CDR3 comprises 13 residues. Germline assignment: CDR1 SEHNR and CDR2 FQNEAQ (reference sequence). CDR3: CASSLSSRETQYF. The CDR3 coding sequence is TGTGCCAGCAGCTTATCTAGTCGGGAGACCCAGTACTTC.

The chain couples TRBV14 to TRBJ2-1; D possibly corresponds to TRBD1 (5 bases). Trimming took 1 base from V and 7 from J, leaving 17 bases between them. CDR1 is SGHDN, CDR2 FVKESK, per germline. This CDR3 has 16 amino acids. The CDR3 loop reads CASSQARGRSQNEQFF. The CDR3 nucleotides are TGTGCCAGCAGCCAAGCTAGGGGTAGAAGTCAGAATGAGCAGTTCTTC.

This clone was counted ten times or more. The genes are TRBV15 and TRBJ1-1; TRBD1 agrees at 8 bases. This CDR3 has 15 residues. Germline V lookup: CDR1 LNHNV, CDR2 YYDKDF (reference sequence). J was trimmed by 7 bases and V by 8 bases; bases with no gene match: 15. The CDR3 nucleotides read TGTGCCACCCGCCAGGAGGACAGGGATGGGGTTGAAGCTTTCTTT. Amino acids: CATRQEDRDGVEAFF.

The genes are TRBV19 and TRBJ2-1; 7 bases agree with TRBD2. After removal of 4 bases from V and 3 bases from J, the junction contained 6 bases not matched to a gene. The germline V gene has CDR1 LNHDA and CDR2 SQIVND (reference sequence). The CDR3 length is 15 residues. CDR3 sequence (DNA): TGTGCCAGTAGTAGACGGTCTAGCGGCTACAATGAGCAGTTCTTC. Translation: CASSRRSSGYNEQFF.

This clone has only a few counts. The CDR3 DNA follows: TGTGCCAGCAGTCCCCGGACAGCGCGGATGAACACTGAAGCTTTCTTT. Translation: CASSPRTARMNTEAFF. The rearrangement joins TRBV27 to TRBJ1-1; D might be TRBD1 (6 bases). V dropped 5 bases and J dropped 0 bases, with 16 bases sitting between them. The CDR3 runs to 16 residues. CDR1 is MNHEY and CDR2 is SMNVEV in the germline V gene (reference sequence).

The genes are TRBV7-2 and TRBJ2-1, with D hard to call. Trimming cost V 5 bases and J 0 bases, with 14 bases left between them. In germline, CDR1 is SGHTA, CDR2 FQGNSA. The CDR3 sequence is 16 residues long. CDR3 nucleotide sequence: TGTGCCAGCAGCGCTCATTTTGATAGCTCCTACAATGAGCAGTTCTTC. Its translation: CASSAHFDSSYNEQFF.

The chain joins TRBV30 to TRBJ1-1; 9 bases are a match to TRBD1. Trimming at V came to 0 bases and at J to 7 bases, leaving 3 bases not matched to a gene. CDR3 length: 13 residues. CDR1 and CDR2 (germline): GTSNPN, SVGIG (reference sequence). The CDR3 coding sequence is TGTGCCTGGAGTGTTTACAGGGGGCTTGAAGCTTTCTTT. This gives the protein CAWSVYRGLEAFF.

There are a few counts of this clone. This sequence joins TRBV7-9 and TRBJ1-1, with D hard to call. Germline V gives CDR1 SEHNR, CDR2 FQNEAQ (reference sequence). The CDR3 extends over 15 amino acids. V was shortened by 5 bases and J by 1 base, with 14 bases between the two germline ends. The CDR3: CASSQDRWRNTEAFF. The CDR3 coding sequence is TGTGCCAGCAGCCAAGATAGGTGGAGGAACACTGAAGCTTTCTTT.

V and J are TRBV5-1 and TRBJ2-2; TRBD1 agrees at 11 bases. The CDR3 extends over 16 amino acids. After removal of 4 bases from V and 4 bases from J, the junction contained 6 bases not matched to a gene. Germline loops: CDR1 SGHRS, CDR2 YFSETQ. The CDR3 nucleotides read TGCGCCAGCAGCACCGGACAGGGGGCCGTCACCGGGGAGCTGTTTTTT. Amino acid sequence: CASSTGQGAVTGELFF.

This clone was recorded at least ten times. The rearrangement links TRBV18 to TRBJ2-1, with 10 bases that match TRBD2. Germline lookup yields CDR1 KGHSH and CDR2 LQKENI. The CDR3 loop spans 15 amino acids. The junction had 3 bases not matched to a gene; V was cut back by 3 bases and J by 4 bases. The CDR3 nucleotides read TGTGCCAGCTCACCTGGACTAGCGGAATACAATGAGCAGTTCTTC. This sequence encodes CASSPGLAEYNEQFF.